These T cell receptor beta chains were read from a single sample in a study of glioma-infiltrating T cells after dendritic cell vaccination. Assay used: immunoSEQ multiplex PCR; TCRdb lists only in-frame clones, some missing. The repertoire holds roughly 41,000 clones, roughly four fifths seen once, with approximately 7.8% in the top ten. The sequencing here drew on blood, taken before dendritic cell vaccination. Receptor source: a human donor with glioblastoma. Each CDR3 is given with its conserved first and last residue. A D gene is named only where the DNA matches it firmly. Size is omitted from some rows. Given values are once, few, many or a class for expanded clones.

v_gene	abundance	j_gene	d_gene	CDR3nt	CDR3aa
TRBV9	few	TRBJ1-1	TRBD1	TGTGCCAGCAGCGCGACAGGGGATGGCACTGAAGCTTTCTTT	CASSATGDGTEAFF
TRBV6-5	.	TRBJ1-6	TRBD1	TGTGCCAGCAGCCTACAGGGGGCTCAATCACCCCTCCACTTT	CASSLQGAQSPLHF
TRBV10-3	few	TRBJ2-2	.	TGTGCCATCAGTTCCTCTAGTGCCGGGGAGCTGTTTTTT	CAISSSSAGELFF
TRBV7-8	.	TRBJ1-2	.	TGTGCCAGCAGCTTAGTCCCGTCAAGGGACTTCTATGGCTACACCTTC	CASSLVPSRDFYGYTF
TRBV5-5	once	TRBJ1-1	TRBD1	TGTGCCAGCAGCTGGGGGACAGGGGGAAATGAAGCTTTCTTT	CASSWGTGGNEAFF
TRBV19	few	TRBJ1-1	.	TGTGCCAGTAGTACTTACAGGAGATCTAACACTGAAGCTTTCTTT	CASSTYRRSNTEAFF
TRBV10-1	few	TRBJ2-3	.	TGCGCCAGCAGTTATCTGGCGGCAGATACGCAGTATTTT	CASSYLAADTQYF
TRBV28	.	TRBJ1-2	TRBD1	TGTGCCAGCAGTTTATCCCTGGGGGGACAGGCCTCTCGTGGCTACACCTTC	CASSLSLGGQASRGYTF
TRBV7-6	.	TRBJ2-5	TRBD2	TGTGCCAGCAGCTTAGGGGGGGGACTTCAGTACCAAGAGACCCAGTACTTC	CASSLGGGLQYQETQYF
TRBV27	few	TRBJ1-5	.	TGTGCCAGCAGTTTATCTCAGGGGAATCAGCCCCAGCATTTT	CASSLSQGNQPQHF
TRBV5-4	.	TRBJ2-7	.	TGTGCCAGCAGCTTGGGGCCCCAGTGGCGCGGGGACCCCTACGAGCAGTACTTC	CASSLGPQWRGDPYEQYF
TRBV2	.	TRBJ2-3	.	TGTGCCAGCCGGACTGACACAGATACGCAGTATTTT	CASRTDTDTQYF
TRBV2	.	TRBJ1-2	TRBD1	TGTGCCAGCAGTGCTACCTTGGACAGGGCTGGCTACACCTTC	CASSATLDRAGYTF
TRBV7-3	.	TRBJ2-5	.	TGTGCCAGCAGCTTGGGATTGTCGGGGAGGGAGACCCAGTACTTC	CASSLGLSGRETQYF
TRBV14	once	TRBJ1-4	.	TGTGCCAGCAGCCAAGATCGTTCTGTTACAGCAACTAATGAAAAACTGTTTTTT	CASSQDRSVTATNEKLFF
TRBV4-2	.	TRBJ2-3	TRBD1	TGTGCCAGCAGCCAAGATGGGACAGGGTATGATAGCACAGATACGCAGTATTTT	CASSQDGTGYDSTDTQYF
TRBV19	.	TRBJ2-7	.	TGTGCCAGTAGTCCCCGAGGGAACGAGCAGTACTTC	CASSPRGNEQYF
TRBV6-5	.	TRBJ2-3	TRBD2	TGTGCCAGCAGTTACCGAAAGGGACTAGATCCAGATACGCAGTATTTT	CASSYRKGLDPDTQYF
TRBV5-4	.	TRBJ2-4	.	TGTGCCAGCAGCTTTACGGGGGAGTCAAACATTCAGTACTTC	CASSFTGESNIQYF
TRBV19	.	TRBJ1-5	.	TGTGCCAGTAGTACTCCCGGGACACCCAATCAGCCCCAGCATTTT	CASSTPGTPNQPQHF
TRBV29-1	.	TRBJ1-3	.	TGCAGCGTTGAATCAGGGGATGAGGCTGGAAACACCATATATTTT	CSVESGDEAGNTIYF
TRBV19	.	TRBJ1-5	.	TGTGCCAGTATATCGATAACCGATGGCACCAATCAGCCCCAGCATTTT	CASISITDGTNQPQHF
TRBV9	.	TRBJ2-5	.	TGTGCCAGCAGCGTAGGGGGAGGACGAGAGACCCAGTACTTC	CASSVGGGRETQYF